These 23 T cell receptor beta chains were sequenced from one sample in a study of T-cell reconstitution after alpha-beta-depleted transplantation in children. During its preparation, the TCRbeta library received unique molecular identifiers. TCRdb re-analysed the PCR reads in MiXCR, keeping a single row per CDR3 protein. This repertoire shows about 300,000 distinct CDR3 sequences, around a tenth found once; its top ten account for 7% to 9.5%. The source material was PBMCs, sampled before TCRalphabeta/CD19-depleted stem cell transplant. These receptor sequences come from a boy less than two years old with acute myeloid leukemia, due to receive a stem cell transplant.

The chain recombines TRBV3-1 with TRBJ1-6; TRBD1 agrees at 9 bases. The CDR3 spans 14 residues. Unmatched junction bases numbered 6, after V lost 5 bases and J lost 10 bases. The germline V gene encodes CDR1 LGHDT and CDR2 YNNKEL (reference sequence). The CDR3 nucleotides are TGTGCCAGCAGCGCCCGGACAGGGGCCTCACCCCTCCACTTT. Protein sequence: CASSARTGASPLHF.

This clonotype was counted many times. CDR3 in amino acids: CATSDLRGQGTDTQYF. CDR3 DNA: TGTGCCACCAGTGATTTGCGGGGACAGGGAACAGATACGCAGTATTTT. V gene TRBV24-1 combines with J gene TRBJ2-3; 9 nucleotides align to TRBD1. From germline, CDR1 is KGHDR and CDR2 SFDVKD. The CDR3 is made up of 16 amino acids. V was clipped by 0 bases and J by 3 bases; unmatched bases: 3.

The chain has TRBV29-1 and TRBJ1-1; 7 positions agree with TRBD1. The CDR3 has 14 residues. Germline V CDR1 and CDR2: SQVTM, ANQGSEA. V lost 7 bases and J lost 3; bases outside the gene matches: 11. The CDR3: CSAKQGRDYTEAFF. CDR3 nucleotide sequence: TGCAGCGCTAAACAGGGGCGAGATTACACTGAAGCTTTCTTT.

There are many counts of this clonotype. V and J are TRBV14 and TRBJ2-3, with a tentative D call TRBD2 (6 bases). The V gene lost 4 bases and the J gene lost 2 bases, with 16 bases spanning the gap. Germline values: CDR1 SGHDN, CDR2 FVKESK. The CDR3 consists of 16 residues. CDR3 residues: CASSRRDWTITDTQYF. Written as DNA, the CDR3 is TGTGCCAGCAGCCGTCGGGACTGGACTATCACAGATACGCAGTATTTT.

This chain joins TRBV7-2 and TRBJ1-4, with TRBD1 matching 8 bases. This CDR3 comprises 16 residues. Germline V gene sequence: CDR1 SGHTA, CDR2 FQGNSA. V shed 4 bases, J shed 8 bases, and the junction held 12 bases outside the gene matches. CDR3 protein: CASSSLGQGIDEKLFF. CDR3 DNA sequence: TGTGCCAGCAGCTCCCTTGGACAGGGTATAGACGAAAAACTGTTTTTT. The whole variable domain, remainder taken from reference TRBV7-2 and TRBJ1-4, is GAGVSQSPSNKVTEKGKDVELRCDPISGHTALYWYRQSLGQGLEFLIYFQGNSAPDKSGLPSDRFSAERTGGSVSTLTIQRTQQEDSAVYLCASSSLGQGIDEKLFFGSGTQLSVL.

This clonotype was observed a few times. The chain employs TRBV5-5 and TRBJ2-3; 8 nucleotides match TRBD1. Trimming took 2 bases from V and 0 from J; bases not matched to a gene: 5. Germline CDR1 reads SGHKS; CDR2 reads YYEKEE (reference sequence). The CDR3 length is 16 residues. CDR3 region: CASSLQGVGSTDTQYF. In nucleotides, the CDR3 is TGTGCCAGCAGCTTACAGGGGGTCGGGAGCACAGATACGCAGTATTTT.

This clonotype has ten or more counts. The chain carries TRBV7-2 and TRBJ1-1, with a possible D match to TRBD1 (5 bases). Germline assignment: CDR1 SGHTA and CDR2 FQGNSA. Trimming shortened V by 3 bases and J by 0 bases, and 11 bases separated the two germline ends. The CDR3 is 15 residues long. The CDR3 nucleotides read TGTGCCAGCAGCTTGGATTCAGGGTTGAACACTGAAGCTTTCTTT. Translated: CASSLDSGLNTEAFF.

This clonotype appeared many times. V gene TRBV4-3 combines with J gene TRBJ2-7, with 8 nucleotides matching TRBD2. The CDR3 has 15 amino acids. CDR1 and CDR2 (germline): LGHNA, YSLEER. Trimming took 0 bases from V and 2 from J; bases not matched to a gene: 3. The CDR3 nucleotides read TGCGCCAGCAGCCAAGATCGGGGGGGAACCTACGAGCAGTACTTC. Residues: CASSQDRGGTYEQYF.

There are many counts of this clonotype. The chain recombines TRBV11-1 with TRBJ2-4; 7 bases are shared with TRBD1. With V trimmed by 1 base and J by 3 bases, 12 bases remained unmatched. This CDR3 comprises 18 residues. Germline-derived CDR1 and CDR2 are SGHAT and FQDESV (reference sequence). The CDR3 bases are TGTGCCAGCAGCTTAGGGGGTCGACAGGGTAGAAGCAAAAACATTCAGTACTTC. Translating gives CASSLGGRQGRSKNIQYF.

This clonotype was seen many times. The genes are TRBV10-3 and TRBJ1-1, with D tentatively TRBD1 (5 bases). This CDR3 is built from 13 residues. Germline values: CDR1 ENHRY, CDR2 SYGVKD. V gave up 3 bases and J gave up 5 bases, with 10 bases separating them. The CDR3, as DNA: TGTGCCATCAGTGATCTATGGGGGACTGAAGCTTTCTTT. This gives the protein CAISDLWGTEAFF.

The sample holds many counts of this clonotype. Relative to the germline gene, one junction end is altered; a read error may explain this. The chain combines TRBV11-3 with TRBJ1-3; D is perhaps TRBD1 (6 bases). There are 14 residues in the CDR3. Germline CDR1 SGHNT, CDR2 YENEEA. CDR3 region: CASTLGGSGNTIYF. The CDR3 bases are TGTGCCAGCACCTTAGGGGGATCTGGAAACACCATATATTTT.

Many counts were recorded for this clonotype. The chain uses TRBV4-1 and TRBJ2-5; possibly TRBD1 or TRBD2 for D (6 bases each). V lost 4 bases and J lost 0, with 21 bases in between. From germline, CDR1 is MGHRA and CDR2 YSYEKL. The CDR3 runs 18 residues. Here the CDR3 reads CASSLPRGATGNQETQYF. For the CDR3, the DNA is TGCGCCAGCAGCCTTCCACGCGGGGCGACAGGAAACCAAGAGACCCAGTACTTC.

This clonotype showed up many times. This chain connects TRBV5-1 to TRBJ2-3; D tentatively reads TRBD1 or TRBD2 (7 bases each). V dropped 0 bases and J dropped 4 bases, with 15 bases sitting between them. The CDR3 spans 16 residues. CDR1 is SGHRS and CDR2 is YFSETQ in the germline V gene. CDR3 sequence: CASSLARQGGADTQYF. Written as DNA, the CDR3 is TGCGCCAGCAGCTTGGCTAGACAGGGAGGGGCAGATACGCAGTATTTT.

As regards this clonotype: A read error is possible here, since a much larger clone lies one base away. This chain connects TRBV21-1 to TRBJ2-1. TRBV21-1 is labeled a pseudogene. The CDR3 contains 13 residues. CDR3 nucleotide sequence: TGTGCCCGCAGCACTCACTTGGACAATGAGCAGTTCTTC. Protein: CARSTHLDNEQFF.

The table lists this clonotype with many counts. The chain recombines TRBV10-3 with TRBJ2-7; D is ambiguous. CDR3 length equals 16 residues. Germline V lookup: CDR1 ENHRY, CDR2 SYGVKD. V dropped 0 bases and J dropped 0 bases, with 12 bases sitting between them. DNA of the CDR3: TGTGCCATCAGTGAGTCGTCTCTCAGGAGCTCCTACGAGCAGTACTTC. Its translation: CAISESSLRSSYEQYF.

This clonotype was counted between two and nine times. The CDR3: CASSPGTRSYEQYF. The CDR3 DNA reads TGTGCCAGCAGTCCCGGGACACGCTCCTACGAGCAGTACTTC. The V gene is TRBV12-3 or TRBV12-4, the J gene TRBJ2-7, with a weak D call TRBD1 (6 bases). Trimming removed 5 bases at V and 0 bases at J, with 11 bases between. This CDR3 has 14 amino acids.

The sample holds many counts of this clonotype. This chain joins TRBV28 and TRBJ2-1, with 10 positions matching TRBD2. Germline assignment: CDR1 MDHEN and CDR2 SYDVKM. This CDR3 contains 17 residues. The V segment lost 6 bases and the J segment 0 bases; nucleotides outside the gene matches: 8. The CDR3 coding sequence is TGTGCCAGCAGCCCTGGACTAGCGGTGAGCTCCTACAATGAGCAGTTCTTC. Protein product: CASSPGLAVSSYNEQFF.

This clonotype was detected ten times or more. CDR3 region: CASSQVQTTYEQYF. CDR3 DNA sequence: TGCGCCAGCAGCCAAGTACAGACGACCTACGAGCAGTACTTC. This rearrangement joins TRBV4-1 to TRBJ2-7, with unresolved D. The germline gives CDR1 MGHRA, CDR2 YSYEKL. This CDR3 has 14 amino acids. V shed 1 base and J shed 2 bases, with 9 bases lying between them.

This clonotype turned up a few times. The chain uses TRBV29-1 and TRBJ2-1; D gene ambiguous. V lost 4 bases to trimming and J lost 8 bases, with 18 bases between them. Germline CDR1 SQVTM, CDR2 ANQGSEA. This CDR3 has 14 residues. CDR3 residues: CSVVKATMVHEQFF. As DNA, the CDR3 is TGCAGCGTTGTAAAAGCTACCATGGTCCATGAGCAGTTCTTC.

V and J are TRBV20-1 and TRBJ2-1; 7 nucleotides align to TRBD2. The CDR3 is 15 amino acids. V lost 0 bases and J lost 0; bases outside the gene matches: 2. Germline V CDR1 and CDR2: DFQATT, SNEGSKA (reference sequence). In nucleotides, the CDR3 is TGCAGTGCTAGAGATGGCGGGGGCTCCTACAATGAGCAGTTCTTC. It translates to CSARDGGGSYNEQFF.

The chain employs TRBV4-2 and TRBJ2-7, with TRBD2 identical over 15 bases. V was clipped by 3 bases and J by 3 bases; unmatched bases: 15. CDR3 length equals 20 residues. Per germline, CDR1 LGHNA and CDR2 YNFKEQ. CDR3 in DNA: TGTGCCAGCAGCCATAAAAGCCGGACTAGCGGGGGGGGTAGACTCTACGAGCAGTACTTC. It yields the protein CASSHKSRTSGGGRLYEQYF.

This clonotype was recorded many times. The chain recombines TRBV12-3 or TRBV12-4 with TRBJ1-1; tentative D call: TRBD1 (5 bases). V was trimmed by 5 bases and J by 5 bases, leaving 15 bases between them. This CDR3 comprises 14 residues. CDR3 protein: CASSRGTTGTEAFF. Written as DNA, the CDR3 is TGTGCCAGCAGTCGTGGGACCACAGGTACTGAAGCTTTCTTT.

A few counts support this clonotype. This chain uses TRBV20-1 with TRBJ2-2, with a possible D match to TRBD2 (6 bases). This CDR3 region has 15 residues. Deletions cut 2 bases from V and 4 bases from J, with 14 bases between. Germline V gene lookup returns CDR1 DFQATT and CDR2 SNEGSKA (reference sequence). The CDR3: CSARIRERTTGELFF. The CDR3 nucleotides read TGCAGTGCTAGAATCCGGGAGCGTACCACCGGGGAGCTGTTTTTT.